Listed here are 11 T cell receptor beta chains from one sample, sequenced in a study of T cells after yellow fever vaccination (dated by TCRdb to about 2019). The library was generated by 5' RACE. The run used an Illumina HiSeq 2500. TCRdb reworked the public reads: Q25 trimming with fastp, MiXCR clone assembly, productive beta chains retained. Entries are consolidated by CDR3 protein sequence, retaining the most common genes and DNA. Present in this sample are 250,000 to 350,000 distinct CDR3 sequences, around 6.8% of which were seen just once. The ten biggest clones cover roughly a sixth of the sample. The treatment or condition tag for this specimen amounts to: live attenuated yellow fever vaccine strain. This specimen was PBMCs, taken 45 days after the first yellow fever vaccination. Source of these receptors: a man aged 18 to 29 who received the YFV17D yellow fever vaccine.

This clonotype was observed a few times. The V call is TRBV4-3, the J call TRBJ2-3; 9 bases line up with TRBD2. The CDR3 has 16 residues. After removal of 0 bases from V and 8 bases from J, the junction contained 9 bases not matched to a gene. Germline V gene lookup returns CDR1 LGHNA and CDR2 YSLEER. The CDR3 reads CASSQEASGVGGTQYF. CDR3 coding DNA: TGCGCCAGCAGCCAAGAGGCTAGCGGGGTAGGGGGTACGCAGTATTTT.

A few counts support this clonotype. The chain is built from TRBV5-4 and TRBJ2-5; 10 bases map to TRBD1. This CDR3 has 15 residues. V shed 5 bases, J shed 2 bases, and the junction held 6 bases outside the gene matches. Germline CDR1 SGHNT, CDR2 YYREEE (reference sequence). CDR3 in DNA: TGTGCCAGCAGATCAAGGACAGGGGGGCAAGAGACCCAGTACTTC. Translated: CASRSRTGGQETQYF.

The CDR3 loop is CASSSDPGSAYNEQFF. As DNA, the CDR3 is TGTGCCAGCAGCTCCGACCCCGGTTCGGCCTACAATGAGCAGTTCTTC. The chain combines TRBV12-3 or TRBV12-4 with TRBJ2-1; D ambiguous. Between the trimmed V and J ends, which lost 6 bases and 2 bases, there was a span of 17 bases. This CDR3 region has 16 residues.

This clonotype was detected only a few times. V gene TRBV7-2 combines with J gene TRBJ1-2; TRBD1 matches 8 bases. The V gene's germline CDR1 is SGHTA and CDR2 FQGNSA. This CDR3 is 14 amino acids long. Trimming removed 8 bases from V and 6 bases from J; junction bases left unmatched: 11. The CDR3 sequence: CASRLPGQVNGYTF. The CDR3 nucleotides read TGTGCCAGCCGACTACCGGGACAGGTCAATGGCTACACCTTC.

Many counts were recorded for this clonotype. The V call is TRBV11-1, the J call TRBJ2-7; D is unclear. V lost 6 bases, J lost 3 bases, and 12 bases lay in between. Per germline, CDR1 SGHAT and CDR2 FQDESV (reference sequence). CDR3 length equals 13 residues. The DNA of the CDR3 is TGTGCCAGCAGTTTAACAGAGAACTACGAGCAGTACGTC. Translated, it gives CASSLTENYEQYV.

The chain couples TRBV20-1 to TRBJ2-1, with TRBD2 matching 13 bases. The CDR3 runs 15 residues. Per germline, CDR1 DFQATT and CDR2 SNEGSKA (reference sequence). J lost 5 bases, V lost 4 bases, and 5 bases had no gene match. The CDR3 sequence: CSAKPGLAGHNEQFF. CDR3 bases: TGCAGTGCTAAACCGGGACTAGCGGGGCACAATGAGCAGTTCTTC.

This clonotype occurred many times. The chain employs TRBV4-2 and TRBJ2-7; 10 bases are a match to TRBD1. The germline V gene encodes CDR1 LGHNA and CDR2 YNFKEQ. The V and J ends lost 3 bases and 3 bases, in that order; junction bases with no gene match: 2. The CDR3 spans 14 residues. The CDR3 DNA reads TGTGCCAGCAGCCAGTGGACAGGGGGCTACGAGCAGTACTTC. Its translation is CASSQWTGGYEQYF.

This clonotype has a count of ten or more. The gene calls are TRBV10-3 and TRBJ1-6; 7 nucleotides match TRBD1. The V gene end was trimmed by 7 bases and the J gene end by 7 bases; junction bases not matched to a gene: 7. The CDR3 consists of 14 residues. The V gene's germline CDR1 is ENHRY and CDR2 SYGVKD. For the CDR3, the DNA is TGTGCCATCAAGACCGGGACAGAGAATTCACCCCTCCACTTT. Its translation is CAIKTGTENSPLHF.

This clonotype was detected ten times or more. The CDR3 coding sequence is TGTGCCAGCAGCAAACAGACCCGCACAGATACGCAGTATTTT. Protein: CASSKQTRTDTQYF. The chain has TRBV7-2 and TRBJ2-3, with D unclear. Germline loops: CDR1 SGHTA, CDR2 FQGNSA. The CDR3 is 14 amino acids. Between the trimmed V and J ends, which lost 5 bases and 1 base, there was a span of 10 bases.

The CDR3 region has the DNA TGCGCCAGCAGTGAGGGGCGATCTGAAGCTTTCTTT. This encodes CASSEGRSEAFF. The chain carries TRBV10-1 and TRBJ1-1; D uncertain. Germline V gene lookup returns CDR1 WNHNN and CDR2 SYGVQD (reference sequence). This CDR3 is built from 12 residues. Trimming cost V 2 bases and J 6 bases, with 7 bases left between them.

This clonotype was counted ten times or more. The V and J genes are TRBV29-1 and TRBJ2-7; 12 bases fit TRBD1. The V gene's germline CDR1 is SQVTM and CDR2 ANQGSEA. The CDR3 sequence is 12 residues long. CDR3 in amino acids: CSAGTGGNEQYF. As DNA, the CDR3 is TGCAGTGCCGGGACAGGGGGCAACGAGCAGTACTTC.